This T cell receptor (beta chain) was captured in a study of beta chain features in type 1 diabetes. Study-level findings and limits: TCRB CDR3s were moderately but significantly shorter in Type 1 diabetes patients in all four CD4+ subsets.

It was one heparinised blood draw, averaging about 116 mL, that each donor gave. In regard to this clone: Its antigen is unidentified.

Expressed TCRB transcripts were sequenced after all isolated RNA was converted to cDNA. Read counts averaged around 4 million for samples of naive, central memory and regulatory T cells. Sequenced by immunoSEQ multiplex PCR; TCRdb stores in-frame clones only, minus some. The sample holds some 280,000 clones; roughly an eighth are singletons and the top ten take 0.017%. The V gene end was trimmed by 5 bases and the J gene end by 3 bases; junction bases not matched to a gene: 7. CDR1 LGHNT and CDR2 FRNRAP come from the germline V gene. This CDR3 comprises 16 residues. V is TRBV12-5 and J is TRBJ2-2; 9 bases map to TRBD1. Sequences were obtained from naive CD4+ T cells from blood. The receptor was derived from a man between 25 and 39 years old with type 1 diabetes. As DNA, the CDR3 is TGTGCTAGTGGTCCCGGACAGGGGAGGGACACCGGGGAGCTGTTTTTT. Amino acid sequence: CASGPGQGRDTGELFF.